These T cell receptor beta chains were read from a single sample in a study of T cells in Graves' hyperthyroidism and ophthalmopathy. TCRdb ran MiXCR on the multiplex PCR reads and lists one entry per CDR3 protein. The data hold under 350,000 distinct CDR3 sequences, with approximately 17% observed a single time. Sequenced material: blood. These receptor sequences come from an older woman with Graves' ophthalmopathy. Both conserved end residues are part of each CDR3. D genes are given only for firm matches. Not every row has a clone size; where given, it reads once, few, many or a size class.

D gene: .
clone size: .
J gene: TRBJ2-1
V gene: TRBV28
CDR3 DNA: TGTGCCACCAGAAAGGGGGGGACAGGCGATGAGCAGTTCTTC
CDR3 protein: CATRKGGTGDEQFF

D gene: TRBD1
clone size: .
J gene: TRBJ2-7
V gene: TRBV28
CDR3 DNA: TGTGCCAGCAGTTCCTTCGGGACGACAGGGAACTCCTACGAGCAGTACTTC
CDR3 protein: CASSSFGTTGNSYEQYF

D gene: .
clone size: many
J gene: TRBJ1-6
V gene: TRBV20-1
CDR3 DNA: TGCAGTGCTAGAGATTATCGTTGGGGGAACGATTCACCCCTCCACTTT
CDR3 protein: CSARDYRWGNDSPLHF

D gene: .
clone size: few
J gene: TRBJ2-5
V gene: TRBV7-2
CDR3 DNA: TGTGCCAGCAGCTCGAACCGGCACATGACCCAGTACTTC
CDR3 protein: CASSSNRHMTQYF

D gene: .
clone size: .
J gene: TRBJ1-2
V gene: TRBV15
CDR3 DNA: TGTGCCACCAGCCGAGACAGTTATGGCTACACCTTC
CDR3 protein: CATSRDSYGYTF

D gene: TRBD1
clone size: many
J gene: TRBJ1-6
V gene: TRBV20-1
CDR3 DNA: TGCAGTGCGGAGCCGGGACAGGGTCTTCCCCTCCACTTT
CDR3 protein: CSAEPGQGLPLHF

D gene: TRBD2
clone size: once
J gene: TRBJ2-4
V gene: TRBV6-1
CDR3 DNA: TGTGCCAGCCAACGCCCTCGGGGGGGATCTTGGGAAAACATTCAGTACTTC
CDR3 protein: CASQRPRGGSWENIQYF

D gene: TRBD1
clone size: few
J gene: TRBJ1-5
V gene: TRBV7-9
CDR3 DNA: TGTGCCAGCAGCCCCGAAGGGGGCGGGCAGCCCCAGCATTTT
CDR3 protein: CASSPEGGGQPQHF

D gene: TRBD1
clone size: many
J gene: TRBJ2-3
V gene: TRBV5-1
CDR3 DNA: TGCGCCAGCAGCTTGACAGGGGCAGATACGCAGTATTTT
CDR3 protein: CASSLTGADTQYF

D gene: .
clone size: many
J gene: TRBJ2-7
V gene: TRBV27
CDR3 DNA: TGTGCCAGCAGTTCTTTTCTTAGACAGGTCCATTACGAGCAGTACTTC
CDR3 protein: CASSSFLRQVHYEQYF

D gene: .
clone size: once
J gene: TRBJ2-1
V gene: TRBV7-2
CDR3 DNA: TGTGCCAGCAAAGCGGGCTATCTCAATGAGCAGTTCTTC
CDR3 protein: CASKAGYLNEQFF

D gene: .
clone size: few
J gene: TRBJ2-7
V gene: TRBV5-5
CDR3 DNA: TGTGCCAGCAGCCGACCCCGGGGCTCCTACGAGCAGTACTTC
CDR3 protein: CASSRPRGSYEQYF

D gene: TRBD1
clone size: .
J gene: TRBJ2-6
V gene: TRBV2
CDR3 DNA: TGTGCCAGCAACCCGGGACAGGGGGCCCTCTCTGGGGCCAACGTCCTGACTTTC
CDR3 protein: CASNPGQGALSGANVLTF

D gene: .
clone size: .
J gene: TRBJ2-5
V gene: TRBV9
CDR3 DNA: TGTGCCAGCAGCGTAAGTGGGTACCAAGAGACCCAGTACTTC
CDR3 protein: CASSVSGYQETQYF

D gene: .
clone size: many
J gene: TRBJ1-1
V gene: TRBV5-1
CDR3 DNA: TGCGCCAGCAGCTGGACACAGAACACTGAAGCTTTCTTT
CDR3 protein: CASSWTQNTEAFF

D gene: .
clone size: few
J gene: TRBJ2-7
V gene: TRBV27
CDR3 DNA: TGTGTCAGCAGTTTAAGGTCATCGGGCGAGCAGTACTTC
CDR3 protein: CVSSLRSSGEQYF

D gene: .
clone size: .
J gene: TRBJ2-1
V gene: TRBV9
CDR3 DNA: TGTGCCAGCAGCGCCTCGCTCAATGGGTACCAGAAGTTCTTC
CDR3 protein: CASSASLNGYQKFF

D gene: .
clone size: many
J gene: TRBJ2-3
V gene: TRBV20-1
CDR3 DNA: TGCAGTGCTGGCTTGGCGGGTAGCACAGATACGCAGTATTTT
CDR3 protein: CSAGLAGSTDTQYF

D gene: .
clone size: many
J gene: TRBJ2-5
V gene: TRBV3-1
CDR3 DNA: TGTGCCAGCAGAGGCAACCAAGAGACCCAGTACTTC
CDR3 protein: CASRGNQETQYF

D gene: .
clone size: many
J gene: TRBJ2-7
V gene: TRBV5-6
CDR3 DNA: TGTGCCAGCAGCCGGTATCGGGTATACGAGCAGTACTTC
CDR3 protein: CASSRYRVYEQYF

D gene: .
clone size: many
J gene: TRBJ1-1
V gene: TRBV2
CDR3 DNA: TGTGCCAGCAGTGAAGGGCCCTACACTGAAGCTTTCTTT
CDR3 protein: CASSEGPYTEAFF

D gene: .
clone size: many
J gene: TRBJ2-7
V gene: TRBV20-1
CDR3 DNA: TGCAGTGCTAGGAGCTCTGCGGTACGCGAGCAGTACTTC
CDR3 protein: CSARSSAVREQYF

D gene: .
clone size: many
J gene: TRBJ2-7
V gene: TRBV20-1
CDR3 DNA: TGCAGTGCTAGGAAGACAGGCGTCTACGAGCAGTACTTC
CDR3 protein: CSARKTGVYEQYF

D gene: .
clone size: few
J gene: TRBJ2-3
V gene: TRBV19
CDR3 DNA: TGTGCCAGTAGCGCCCTGGGGACTAGCACAGATACGCAGTATTTT
CDR3 protein: CASSALGTSTDTQYF

D gene: .
clone size: many
J gene: TRBJ2-3
V gene: TRBV5-1
CDR3 DNA: TGCGCCAGCAGCTGGTGGCTAGCCCCCCCAGATACGCAGTATTTT
CDR3 protein: CASSWWLAPPDTQYF

D gene: .
clone size: .
J gene: TRBJ2-1
V gene: TRBV27
CDR3 DNA: TGTGCCAGCGGAAGAAATGAGCAGTTCTTC
CDR3 protein: CASGRNEQFF

D gene: TRBD1
clone size: many
J gene: TRBJ1-2
V gene: TRBV20-1
CDR3 DNA: TGCAGTGCCGGACAGGGCCATGGCTACACCTTC
CDR3 protein: CSAGQGHGYTF

D gene: .
clone size: .
J gene: TRBJ1-2
V gene: TRBV7-6
CDR3 DNA: TGTGCCAGCAGGGGCGTGGGATACCGGGGGACTAATTATGGCTACACCTTC
CDR3 protein: CASRGVGYRGTNYGYTF

D gene: .
clone size: many
J gene: TRBJ2-5
V gene: TRBV6-1
CDR3 DNA: TGTGCCAGCAGGGACTACCAAGAGACCCAGTACTTC
CDR3 protein: CASRDYQETQYF

D gene: TRBD1
clone size: .
J gene: TRBJ2-5
V gene: TRBV6-1
CDR3 DNA: TGTGCCAGCAGTTGGGACAGGGCGGTACAAGAGACCCAGTACTTC
CDR3 protein: CASSWDRAVQETQYF

D gene: .
clone size: .
J gene: TRBJ2-1
V gene: TRBV6-5
CDR3 DNA: TGTGCCAGCAGTTACTCGATAGTAAGATCCTACAATGAGCAGTTCTTC
CDR3 protein: CASSYSIVRSYNEQFF

D gene: .
clone size: .
J gene: TRBJ1-3
V gene: TRBV7-9
CDR3 DNA: TGTGCCAGCAGCCGAAACACAGTCTCTGGAAACACCATATATTTT
CDR3 protein: CASSRNTVSGNTIYF

D gene: .
clone size: many
J gene: TRBJ2-7
V gene: TRBV7-7
CDR3 DNA: TGTGCTAGCAGCTTGGGCAGCGATCTCTCCTACGAGCAGTACTTC
CDR3 protein: CASSLGSDLSYEQYF

D gene: .
clone size: many
J gene: TRBJ2-7
V gene: TRBV7-2
CDR3 DNA: TGTGCCAGCAGCTTTTATAGCGACTACGAGCAGTACTTC
CDR3 protein: CASSFYSDYEQYF

D gene: .
clone size: few
J gene: TRBJ2-5
V gene: TRBV24-1
CDR3 DNA: TGTGCCACCAGTGCGGGCGCGACGGGGGTAGAGACCCAGTACTTC
CDR3 protein: CATSAGATGVETQYF

D gene: TRBD1
clone size: .
J gene: TRBJ2-5
V gene: TRBV12-3/TRBV12-4
CDR3 DNA: TGTGCCAGCAGTATTAGACAGGGTCAAGAGACCCAGTACTTC
CDR3 protein: CASSIRQGQETQYF

D gene: TRBD2
clone size: .
J gene: TRBJ2-5
V gene: TRBV2
CDR3 DNA: TGTGCCAGCCGAGAAGATCCCGCGGGGGAAGAGACCCAGTACTTC
CDR3 protein: CASREDPAGEETQYF

D gene: .
clone size: many
J gene: TRBJ2-2
V gene: TRBV28
CDR3 DNA: TGTGCCAGCAGTTTATCCGGGACGAGCACCGGGGAGCTGTTTTTT
CDR3 protein: CASSLSGTSTGELFF

D gene: .
clone size: .
J gene: TRBJ1-6
V gene: TRBV28
CDR3 DNA: TGTGCCAGCCGTTTAGGGGGGTCCTATAATTCACCCCTCCACTTT
CDR3 protein: CASRLGGSYNSPLHF

D gene: .
clone size: .
J gene: TRBJ1-2
V gene: TRBV4-3
CDR3 DNA: TGCGCCAGCAGCCGATCAGAACCCCCTGGAGGCTACACCTTC
CDR3 protein: CASSRSEPPGGYTF

D gene: TRBD2
clone size: .
J gene: TRBJ2-6
V gene: TRBV15
CDR3 DNA: TGTGCCACCAGCGGAGCGGGACGGGCAAACTCTGGGGCCAACGTCCTGACTTTC
CDR3 protein: CATSGAGRANSGANVLTF

D gene: .
clone size: many
J gene: TRBJ1-5
V gene: TRBV20-1
CDR3 DNA: TGCAGTGCTAGCTCCAGGGTCTGGAATCAGCCCCAGCATTTT
CDR3 protein: CSASSRVWNQPQHF

D gene: .
clone size: few
J gene: TRBJ1-1
V gene: TRBV7-2
CDR3 DNA: TGTGCCAGCAGCTTAGATGCTTCCACTGAAGCTTCCTTT
CDR3 protein: CASSLDASTEASF

D gene: .
clone size: many
J gene: TRBJ2-2
V gene: TRBV18
CDR3 DNA: TGTGCCAGCTCACCGGGACAGAACACCGGGGAGCTGTTTTTT
CDR3 protein: CASSPGQNTGELFF

D gene: .
clone size: .
J gene: TRBJ1-5
V gene: TRBV7-8
CDR3 DNA: TGTGCCAGCAGCCAGACACATCAGCCCCAGCATTTT
CDR3 protein: CASSQTHQPQHF

D gene: TRBD2
clone size: many
J gene: TRBJ2-3
V gene: TRBV30
CDR3 DNA: TGTGCCTGGACCGCTAGCGGGGGCACAGATACGCAGTATTTT
CDR3 protein: CAWTASGGTDTQYF

D gene: .
clone size: many
J gene: TRBJ2-7
V gene: TRBV18
CDR3 DNA: TGTGCCAGCTCACCACAGGGTGGGTACGAGCAGTACTTC
CDR3 protein: CASSPQGGYEQYF

D gene: TRBD1
clone size: many
J gene: TRBJ2-3
V gene: TRBV11-3
CDR3 DNA: TGTGCCAGCAGCTTACCAGGGGGAGCAGATACGCAGTATTTT
CDR3 protein: CASSLPGGADTQYF